The TCR beta chain under discussion was sequenced for a study of T cell responses to AZD1222 COVID-19 vaccine. Turning to the study itself: Pooled samples include second doses given at about 4 or 12 weeks. Findings and caveats of the study: A mostly white British donor set with more females was recruited, and clonal diversity was possibly underestimated.

The method was immunoSEQ multiplex PCR; TCRdb's version includes in-frame clones alone and lacks a portion of them. The sample shows some 97,000 clones, around 90% of them seen only once. As to this clone: Its antigen remains unidentified.

This CDR3 is 15 amino acids long. Between the trimmed V and J ends, which lost 3 bases and 2 bases, there was a span of 13 bases. The germline CDR1 and CDR2 sequences are SGDLS and YYNGEE. The sequences come from peripheral blood, collected on day 0 of AZD1222 vaccination. The receptor was derived from an adult in good health. The J gene is TRBJ2-3, the V gene TRBV9; no reliable D call. The CDR3 loop reads CASSGSAATTDTQYF. As DNA, the CDR3 is TGTGCCAGCAGCGGGTCGGCGGCTACCACAGATACGCAGTATTTT.